This passage covers 27 T cell receptor beta chains from one sample sequenced in a study of T-cell reconstitution after alpha-beta-depleted transplantation in children. Using unique molecular identifiers, the investigators prepared the TCRbeta library. TCRdb redid the calling of the PCR reads with MiXCR, one entry per CDR3 protein. The table lists about 580,000 distinct CDR3 sequences, roughly 23% of them singletons, with over 12% in the top ten. Sequencing used PBMCs, mostly from graft donor cells, obtained 360 days after TCRalphabeta/CD19-depleted stem cell transplant. The receptors come from a boy less than two years old who had a stem cell transplant for acute myeloid leukemia, so the T cells may come from the graft donor.

The chain joins TRBV6-2 or TRBV6-3 to TRBJ2-7; D is possibly TRBD1 (6 bases). V shed 4 bases and J shed 4 bases, with 17 bases lying between them. Germline V gene sequence: CDR1 MNHEY, CDR2 SVGEGT. This CDR3 is 15 amino acids long. The CDR3, as DNA: TGTGCCAGCAGTTTCTATCCGACAGGACCATACGAGCAGTACGTC. It yields the protein CASSFYPTGPYEQYV.

This chain connects TRBV10-3 to TRBJ2-7, with 9 bases lining up with TRBD1. The CDR3 covers 18 residues. Germline trimming cut 0 bases from V and 4 bases from J; bases unmatched to any gene: 13. The germline CDR1 and CDR2 sequences are ENHRY and SYGVKD. The CDR3 here is CAISESEKLGQGRYEQYV. The CDR3 region has the DNA TGTGCCATCAGTGAGTCGGAAAAACTCGGACAGGGGAGATACGAGCAGTACGTC.

This chain links TRBV21-1 with TRBJ1-6. TRBV21-1 is a pseudogene. The CDR3 runs to 13 residues. This CDR3 is CASHSYHNSPLHF. DNA of the CDR3: TGTGCCAGCCATTCATACCATAATTCACCCCTCCACTTT.

In this sample, this clonotype turned up a few times. The chain is built from TRBV20-1 and TRBJ2-1; a possible D gene is TRBD1 (5 bases). V gave up 4 bases and J gave up 2 bases, with 18 bases separating them. Looked up from germline, CDR1 is DFQATT and CDR2 is SNEGSKA (reference sequence). CDR3 size: 16 residues. The CDR3: CSATNPRDRAYNEQFF. In DNA, the CDR3 is TGCAGTGCTACCAACCCCAGGGATCGGGCCTACAATGAGCAGTTCTTC.

The rearrangement links TRBV10-2 to TRBJ2-2; 9 bases are shared with TRBD2. V dropped 6 bases and J dropped 0; count of bases not matched to a gene: 8. Germline V gene data show CDR1 as WSHSY and CDR2 as SAAADI. This CDR3 is 17 amino acids long. CDR3 nucleotide sequence: TGCGCCAGCAGGTCCGGGACTAGCCTCGCGAACACCGGGGAGCTGTTTTTT. Protein product: CASRSGTSLANTGELFF.

Ten or more counts support this clonotype. The chain combines TRBV15 with TRBJ2-7; 11 bases line up with TRBD2. The germline V gene encodes CDR1 LNHNV and CDR2 YYDKDF (reference sequence). The length of the CDR3 is 16 residues. The trim removed 4 bases at V and 2 bases at J, leaving 7 bases unmatched. For the CDR3, the DNA is TGTGCCACCAGCAACCCTCTAGCGGGGGGTGCCTACGAGCAGTACTTC. This translates into CATSNPLAGGAYEQYF.

The chain is built from TRBV7-9 and TRBJ2-5; D uncertain. V was clipped by 2 bases and J by 11 bases, with 9 bases between them. The V gene's germline CDR1 is SEHNR and CDR2 FQNEAQ (reference sequence). There are 11 residues in the CDR3. The CDR3 DNA reads TGTGCCAGCAGCTTATGGGTCGTACAGTACTTC. Translating gives CASSLWVVQYF.

This clonotype has at least ten counts. The chain joins TRBV5-1 to TRBJ2-7, with 8 bases identical to TRBD1. CDR3 length equals 17 residues. The V gene end was trimmed by 3 bases and the J gene end by 0 bases; junction bases not matched to a gene: 11. Per the germline V gene, CDR1 is SGHRS and CDR2 is YFSETQ. Here the CDR3 reads CASSWEDRALHSYEQYV. The CDR3 nucleotides are TGCGCCAGCAGCTGGGAGGACAGGGCGTTACACTCCTACGAGCAGTACGTC.

This clonotype was counted a few times. The chain uses TRBV6-1 and TRBJ2-1, with TRBD2 matching over 7 bases. Trimming cost V 6 bases and J 4 bases; bases outside gene matches: 12. There are 16 residues in the CDR3. Germline V gives CDR1 MNHNS, CDR2 SASEGT. In nucleotides, the CDR3 is TGTGCCAGCAGCGAAATTGCTAGCGGTTCTTACAATGAGCAGTTCTTC. Protein: CASSEIASGSYNEQFF.

The chain carries TRBV11-3 and TRBJ2-6; the D is unclear. This CDR3 has 14 residues. V was trimmed by 5 bases and J by 3 bases, leaving 8 bases between them. Germline assignment: CDR1 SGHNT and CDR2 YENEEA. DNA of the CDR3: TGTGCCAGCAGCCCAGTATATGGGGCCAACGTCCTGACTTTC. It translates to CASSPVYGANVLTF.

The chain recombines TRBV11-2 with TRBJ2-1; a weak D match, TRBD2 (6 bases). CDR1 and CDR2 (germline): SGHAT, FQNNGV. This CDR3 region has 13 residues. V lost 4 bases, J lost 5 bases, and 9 bases lay in between. The CDR3, as DNA: TGTGCCAGCAGCTACGGGGGAGACAATGAGCAGTTCTTC. Translating gives CASSYGGDNEQFF.

This clonotype occurred many times. The chain recombines TRBV4-3 with TRBJ2-5, with 10 bases aligning to TRBD2. This CDR3 contains 19 residues. Per germline, CDR1 LGHNA and CDR2 YSLEER. J lost 0 bases, V lost 5 bases, and 15 bases had no gene match. For the CDR3, the DNA is TGCGCCAGCAGCGGTGGTAGCGGGGGGCCCTCAACTAACCAAGAGACCCAGTACTTC. It is translated as CASSGGSGGPSTNQETQYF.

This clonotype came up many times. The rearrangement uses TRBV20-1 and TRBJ2-3, with 7 bases identical to TRBD1. Germline CDR1 reads DFQATT; CDR2 reads SNEGSKA (reference sequence). The J segment lost 5 bases and the V segment lost 1 base, leaving 9 bases of the junction unmatched. CDR3 length: 15 residues. CDR3 region: CSARGRDRRIDTQYF. The DNA for the CDR3 is TGCAGTGCTAGAGGTCGGGACAGAAGGATAGATACGCAGTATTTT.

The sample holds a few counts of this clonotype. The chain has TRBV5-6 and TRBJ2-1; TRBD2 might be the D (6 bases). This CDR3 region has 14 residues. V dropped 4 bases and J dropped 4 bases, with 12 bases sitting between them. CDR1 and CDR2 (germline): SGHDT, YYEEEE. The CDR3 bases are TGTGCCAGCAGCCTCCGGGACTTATACAATGAGCAGTTCTTC. The encoded protein is CASSLRDLYNEQFF. Variable domain in full (rest from reference TRBV5-6 and TRBJ2-1): DAGVTQSPTHLIKTRGQQVTLRCSPKSGHDTVSWYQQALGQGPQFIFQYYEEEERQRGNFPDRFSGHQFPNYSSELNVNALLLGDSALYLCASSLRDLYNEQFFGPGTRLTVL.

V and J are TRBV6-5 and TRBJ1-3; no firm D call. The germline CDR1 and CDR2 sequences are MNHEY and SVGAGI. V was trimmed by 4 bases and J by 3 bases, leaving 7 bases between them. The CDR3 loop spans 13 amino acids. CDR3 nucleotide sequence: TGTGCCAGCAGTTTACACGGTGGAAACACCATATATTTT. This sequence encodes CASSLHGGNTIYF.

The chain employs TRBV6-6 and TRBJ2-7; no clear D. Trimming pared 5 bases from V and 6 bases from J, leaving 8 bases between. The CDR3 length is 11 residues. Germline loops: CDR1 MNHNY, CDR2 SVGAGI (reference sequence). The CDR3 nucleotides read TGTGCCAGCAGTAGATTAGGCGAGCAGTACTTC. It encodes CASSRLGEQYF.

The genes are TRBV12-3 or TRBV12-4 and TRBJ1-2; 7 nucleotides align to TRBD1. The V segment lost 6 bases and the J segment 8 bases; nucleotides outside the gene matches: 9. The CDR3 is made up of 13 amino acids. In DNA, the CDR3 is TGTGCCAGCAGGGCGACAGGGTATGTAGGCTACACCTTC. Protein product: CASRATGYVGYTF.

This clonotype turned up a few times. The rearrangement uses TRBV20-1 and TRBJ2-1; TRBD2 matches at 11 bases. CDR3 length equals 18 residues. Germline lookup yields CDR1 DFQATT and CDR2 SNEGSKA (reference sequence). Trimming took 4 bases from V and 6 from J; bases not matched to a gene: 17. The CDR3 protein is CSATPGLADVGGLNEQFF. DNA for the CDR3: TGCAGTGCTACCCCGGGACTAGCGGACGTCGGGGGCCTCAATGAGCAGTTCTTC.

This chain uses TRBV12-3 or TRBV12-4 with TRBJ2-3; TRBD2 agrees at 13 bases. V was clipped by 4 bases and J by 8 bases; unmatched bases: 9. The CDR3 runs 16 residues. CDR3 region: CASSSWTSGGASTQYF. CDR3 bases: TGTGCCAGCAGTTCCTGGACTAGCGGGGGCGCAAGTACGCAGTATTTT.

In its sample, this clonotype was seen a few times. The V call is TRBV12-3 or TRBV12-4, the J call TRBJ1-5; weak D call: TRBD1 (5 bases). V lost 6 bases, J lost 3 bases, and 12 bases lay in between. The CDR3 sequence is 14 residues long. CDR3 DNA: TGTGCCAGCAGCGGGGGACTGAACAATCAGCCCCAGCATTTT. Protein sequence: CASSGGLNNQPQHF.

V and J are TRBV6-5 and TRBJ1-5, with D tentatively TRBD1 (5 bases). Between the trimmed V and J ends, which lost 2 bases and 0 bases, there was a span of 8 bases. Per germline, CDR1 MNHEY and CDR2 SVGAGI. This CDR3 has 15 amino acids. The CDR3 is CASSYGTVSNQPQHF. CDR3 coding DNA: TGTGCCAGCAGTTACGGGACGGTTAGCAATCAGCCCCAGCATTTT.

This clonotype has a handful of counts. The rearrangement uses TRBV12-3 or TRBV12-4 and TRBJ2-1; D could derive from TRBD1 or TRBD2 (6 bases each). The V gene lost 3 bases and the J gene lost 7 bases, with 19 bases spanning the gap. The CDR3 sequence is 16 residues long. For the CDR3, the DNA is TGTGCCAGCAGTTTGAAGGTCTCCGGGGGCGGAAATGAGCAGTTCTTC. It specifies CASSLKVSGGGNEQFF.

The chain links TRBV29-1 to TRBJ1-4; 7 bases match TRBD1. This CDR3 is built from 15 residues. Unmatched junction bases numbered 7, after V lost 0 bases and J lost 6 bases. Germline V gene lookup returns CDR1 SQVTM and CDR2 ANQGSEA. For the CDR3, the DNA is TGCAGCGTTGAAGATCGGGGGCAGGGGGATGAAAAACTGTTTTTT. The encoded protein is CSVEDRGQGDEKLFF.

There are a few counts of this clonotype. The chain links TRBV28 to TRBJ2-1; D tentatively reads TRBD1 or TRBD2 (6 bases each). Germline CDR1 is MDHEN and CDR2 is SYDVKM. The CDR3 is 12 amino acids. V lost 3 bases and J 9 bases, leaving 9 bases between the germline ends. CDR3 sequence: CASSFSGAEQFF. CDR3 sequence (DNA): TGTGCCAGCAGTTTCTCGGGGGCTGAGCAGTTCTTC.

This clonotype appeared many times. The chain is built from TRBV5-1 and TRBJ2-7; TRBD1 is a possible D gene (5 bases). The V end was cut by 4 bases, the J end by 3 bases, with 8 bases between. Germline assignment: CDR1 SGHRS and CDR2 YFSETQ. The CDR3 totals 12 residues. CDR3 sequence: CASSGAGYEQYF. The CDR3 DNA reads as TGCGCCAGCAGCGGGGCAGGCTACGAGCAGTACTTC.

The table lists this clonotype with a count of one. This sequence joins TRBV20-1 and TRBJ2-1; D call uncertain. The CDR3 is made up of 13 amino acids. CDR1 is DFQATT, CDR2 SNEGSKA, per germline (reference sequence). The CDR3: CSNQDRIHNEQFF. CDR3 bases: TGCAGCAACCAGGACCGAATACACAATGAGCAGTTCTTC.

This clonotype was seen at least ten times. V and J are TRBV28 and TRBJ1-5; no clear D gene. Germline CDR1 and CDR2: MDHEN and SYDVKM. The CDR3 length is 11 residues. V was cut by 4 bases and J by 3 bases, with 1 base left in between. The CDR3 DNA reads as TGTGCCAGCAGTTACAATCAGCCCCAGCATTTT. This translates into CASSYNQPQHF.